Shown below are 7 T cell receptor beta chains from a single sample sequenced in a study of T cell clones after liver transplantation. Produced via immunoSEQ multiplex PCR; TCRdb's table is partial and in-frame only. The table shows about 21,000 clones, with 85% to 95% occurring only once. Specimen: CD8+ T cells from blood, collected approximately 25 months after liver transplant. These receptors all come from a human patient who received a liver transplant. T cells may partly derive from the graft donor.

The chain carries TRBV28 and TRBJ1-1, with D maybe TRBD1 (5 bases). The V gene lost 5 bases and the J gene lost 4 bases, with 20 bases spanning the gap. There are 16 residues in the CDR3. From germline, CDR1 is MDHEN and CDR2 SYDVKM. CDR3 amino acids: CASSPTVRAVFTEAFF. The DNA for the CDR3 is TGTGCCAGCAGTCCGACAGTGAGGGCGGTATTCACTGAAGCTTTCTTT.

The J gene is TRBJ2-7, the V gene TRBV5-4; D remains unclear. The germline gives CDR1 SGHNT, CDR2 YYREEE (reference sequence). V was shortened by 4 bases and J by 0 bases, with 11 bases between the two germline ends. CDR3 length: 14 residues. CDR3 residues: CASSVGWGSYEQYF. The CDR3 nucleotides read TGTGCCAGCAGCGTGGGATGGGGCTCCTACGAGCAGTACTTC.

This sequence joins TRBV27 and TRBJ1-1; D gene ambiguous. The CDR3 has 14 amino acids. Trimming shortened V by 2 bases and J by 0 bases, and 7 bases separated the two germline ends. The V gene's germline CDR1 is MNHEY and CDR2 SMNVEV (reference sequence). The CDR3, as DNA: TGTGCCAGCAGTTTAGGTGGGGTGAACACTGAAGCTTTCTTT. Protein: CASSLGGVNTEAFF.

CDR3 bases: TGTGCCTGGAGTGTAACGGGGGCGGACTATGGCTACACCTTC. Translated: CAWSVTGADYGYTF. The chain has TRBV30 and TRBJ1-2; possible D gene TRBD1, 6 bases. Germline CDR1 and CDR2: GTSNPN and SVGIG (reference sequence). Trimming stripped 0 bases from V and 3 bases from J, with 11 bases between. This CDR3 has 14 residues.

As DNA, the CDR3 is TGTGCCAGCAGTGTTGGGACAGGGGTCGGAGATACGCAGTATTTT. It encodes CASSVGTGVGDTQYF. This chain connects TRBV2 to TRBJ2-3; TRBD1 matches at 10 bases. This CDR3 comprises 15 residues. The V segment lost 4 bases and the J segment 5 bases; nucleotides outside the gene matches: 6. Germline lookup yields CDR1 SNHLY and CDR2 FYNNEI.

V is TRBV19 and J is TRBJ1-1; tentative D call: TRBD1 (6 bases). The germline V and J ends were trimmed by 5 bases and 2 bases, with 9 bases remaining between them. The CDR3 has 13 amino acids. In germline, CDR1 is LNHDA, CDR2 SQIVND (reference sequence). In DNA, the CDR3 is TGTGCCAGTAGTCAACAGGGTAACACTGAAGCTTTCTTT. Its translation is CASSQQGNTEAFF.

The chain joins TRBV4-1 to TRBJ1-2; D is undetermined. Germline CDR1 MGHRA, CDR2 YSYEKL. The length of the CDR3 is 15 residues. V was shortened by 4 bases and J by 0 bases, with 12 bases between the two germline ends. Written as DNA, the CDR3 is TGCGCCAGCAGCCCTACCCAGATAACTAACTATGGCTACACCTTC. Residues: CASSPTQITNYGYTF.